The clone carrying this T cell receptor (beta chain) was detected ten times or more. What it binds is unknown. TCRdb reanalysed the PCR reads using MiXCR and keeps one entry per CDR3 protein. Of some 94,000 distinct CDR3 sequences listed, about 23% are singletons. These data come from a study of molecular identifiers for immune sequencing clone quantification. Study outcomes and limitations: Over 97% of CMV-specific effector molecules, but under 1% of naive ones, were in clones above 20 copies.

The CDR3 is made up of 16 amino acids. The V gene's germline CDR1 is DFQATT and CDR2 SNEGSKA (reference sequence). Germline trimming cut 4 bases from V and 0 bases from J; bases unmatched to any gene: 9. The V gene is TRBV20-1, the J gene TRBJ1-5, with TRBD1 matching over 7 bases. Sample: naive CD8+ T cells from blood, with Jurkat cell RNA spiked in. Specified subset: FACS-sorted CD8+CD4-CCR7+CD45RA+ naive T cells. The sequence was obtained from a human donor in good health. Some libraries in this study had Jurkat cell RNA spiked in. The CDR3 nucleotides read TGCAGTGCTATCAGGGGGGACGTTTATAGCAATCAGCCCCAGCATTTT. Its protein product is CSAIRGDVYSNQPQHF.